Below are 2 T cell receptor beta chains sequenced from a single sample in a study of blood T cell repertoires in COVID-19. TCRdb's copy holds only in-frame clones and misses some; the assay was immunoSEQ multiplex PCR. This sample yields 50,000 to 65,000 clones, of which roughly nine tenths are seen a single time; 4.9% belongs to the top ten. Material: peripheral blood. These receptors were collected from a man aged 60-69 years with active COVID-19.

The V gene is TRBV4-3, the J gene TRBJ2-2, with D possibly TRBD2 on 6 matching bases. Trimming removed 1 base at V and 5 bases at J, with 17 bases between. Germline CDR1 reads LGHNA; CDR2 reads YSLEER. The CDR3 length is 17 residues. The CDR3 DNA reads TGCGCCAGCAGCCAAGCCCCGTCCGGGGGTGAAACCGGGGAGCTGTTTTTT. Translated: CASSQAPSGGETGELFF.

The chain uses TRBV6-1 and TRBJ2-1; D gene unclear. Germline V lookup: CDR1 MNHNS, CDR2 SASEGT. This CDR3 comprises 15 residues. The V gene lost 3 bases and the J gene lost 2 bases, with 11 bases spanning the gap. CDR3 sequence (DNA): TGTGCCAGCAGTGACGGGTCCTGGACCTACAATGAGCAGTTCTTC. Amino acids: CASSDGSWTYNEQFF.